What follows are 31 T cell receptor beta chains derived from one specimen sequenced in a study of blood T cell repertoires in COVID-19. The repertoire was sequenced with immunoSEQ multiplex PCR; TCRdb's copy has only in-frame clones and lacks some. The sample yields about 200,000 clones, 88% seen once. The sample taken for sequencing was peripheral blood. Source of these receptors: a man between 18 and 35 years old with active or convalescent COVID-19.

The rearrangement joins TRBV4-3 to TRBJ2-5; TRBD1 aligns across 7 bases. The CDR3 is 15 residues long. With 4 bases clipped from V and 5 bases from J, the junction kept 10 bases outside the gene matches. Germline V gene lookup returns CDR1 LGHNA and CDR2 YSLEER. The CDR3 DNA follows: TGCGCCAGCAGCCCCAGGGGGTCCCTCGGGGAGACCCAGTACTTC. Amino acids: CASSPRGSLGETQYF.

This clone was observed a few times. The chain uses TRBV5-1 and TRBJ1-6; D is possibly TRBD1 (5 bases). The V end was cut by 0 bases, the J end by 7 bases, with 14 bases between. The CDR3 consists of 16 residues. In germline, CDR1 is SGHRS, CDR2 YFSETQ. The CDR3 DNA reads TGCGCCAGCAGCTTGGGGCAGGGATCGTCGAATTCACCCCTCCACTTT. This gives the protein CASSLGQGSSNSPLHF.

This clone was counted only a few times. The V and J genes are TRBV6-1 and TRBJ1-3, with D hard to call. This CDR3 region has 15 residues. The V gene lost 3 bases and the J gene lost 0 bases, with 9 bases spanning the gap. Germline lookup yields CDR1 MNHNS and CDR2 SASEGT. This chain's CDR3 is CASSEMSYSGNTIYF. For the CDR3, the DNA is TGTGCCAGCAGTGAGATGAGTTACTCTGGAAACACCATATATTTT.

V usage is TRBV18 and J usage is TRBJ2-2, with 10 positions matching TRBD2. CDR1 KGHSH and CDR2 LQKENI come from the germline V gene. CDR3 length: 17 amino acids. V gave up 3 bases and J gave up 6 bases; unmatched junction bases: 10. CDR3 region: CASSPPSSGRMSGELFF. CDR3 bases: TGTGCCAGCTCACCGCCTTCTAGCGGGAGAATGTCCGGGGAGCTGTTTTTT.

This chain joins TRBV28 and TRBJ1-5; 9 nucleotides match TRBD1. CDR1 is MDHEN, CDR2 SYDVKM, per germline. Losses at the gene ends were 5 bases for V and 0 bases for J; bases not matched to a gene: 2. The CDR3 has 15 residues. The CDR3 nucleotides are TGTGCCAGCAGTCAGACAGGGGGTAGCAATCAGCCCCAGCATTTT. Its protein is CASSQTGGSNQPQHF.

This chain links TRBV19 with TRBJ1-6; possibly TRBD1 for D (6 bases). V lost 3 bases, J lost 8 bases, and 20 bases lay in between. CDR1 LNHDA and CDR2 SQIVND come from the germline V gene (reference sequence). The length of the CDR3 is 17 residues. The CDR3 protein is CASSILTGWDVDSPLHF. CDR3 nucleotide sequence: TGTGCCAGTAGTATCCTAACAGGGTGGGATGTGGATTCACCCCTCCACTTT.

The chain combines TRBV6-6 with TRBJ1-4; 7 nucleotides match TRBD1. The CDR3 has 14 amino acids. Per the germline V gene, CDR1 is MNHNY and CDR2 is SVGAGI (reference sequence). J gave up 10 bases and V 6 bases, and 11 bases lay outside the gene matches. CDR3 nucleotides: TGTGCCAGCAGGGGTGGACAGGAAAATAGAAAACTGTTTTTT. It translates to CASRGGQENRKLFF.

This chain joins TRBV12-5 and TRBJ2-1, with unresolved D. This CDR3 has 11 residues. Trimming took 1 base from V and 7 from J, leaving 2 bases between them. CDR1 is LGHNT, CDR2 FRNRAP, per germline. The CDR3 nucleotides are TGTGCTAGTGGTTTGGCGAATGAGCAGTTCTTC. Protein product: CASGLANEQFF.

The chain uses TRBV5-4 and TRBJ1-1, with TRBD1 matching over 8 bases. The CDR3 is made up of 14 amino acids. The germline CDR1 and CDR2 sequences are SGHNT and YYREEE (reference sequence). Germline trimming cut 2 bases from V and 2 bases from J; bases unmatched to any gene: 2. As DNA, the CDR3 is TGTGCCAGCAGCTTCAGGGGGCCCAACACTGAAGCTTTCTTT. It translates to CASSFRGPNTEAFF.

V gene TRBV6-5 combines with J gene TRBJ2-1; the match to TRBD1 covers 10 bases. Per the germline V gene, CDR1 is MNHEY and CDR2 is SVGAGI. V dropped 5 bases and J dropped 7; count of bases not matched to a gene: 8. The CDR3 runs to 15 residues. The DNA for the CDR3 is TGTGCCAGCAGTCTGGACAGGGGGTTCGGGAATGAGCAGTTCTTC. Translated: CASSLDRGFGNEQFF.

In its sample, this clone was seen once. The rearrangement links TRBV7-2 to TRBJ2-7; D unresolved. The CDR3 consists of 12 residues. The germline CDR1 and CDR2 sequences are SGHTA and FQGNSA. Trimming took off 1 base at V and 7 bases at J, with 8 bases between the two ends. DNA of the CDR3: TGTGCCAGCAGCTTAGACGTCGGGGAGCAGTACTTC. Translating gives CASSLDVGEQYF.

This chain uses TRBV4-2 with TRBJ2-7; D gene uncertain. The CDR3 totals 16 residues. Germline V gene lookup returns CDR1 LGHNA and CDR2 YNFKEQ. V lost 0 bases, J lost 0 bases, and 12 bases lay in between. This CDR3 is CASSQDRSVSSYEQYF. CDR3 coding DNA: TGTGCCAGCAGCCAAGATCGGTCGGTGAGCTCCTACGAGCAGTACTTC.

This clone was detected only once. V gene TRBV19 combines with J gene TRBJ2-6; no clear D. CDR1 and CDR2 from the germline V gene are LNHDA and SQIVND (reference sequence). The CDR3 is 15 amino acids. The V gene lost 9 bases and the J gene lost 0 bases, with 12 bases spanning the gap. The CDR3 loop reads CARRFRPSGANVLTF. The CDR3, as DNA: TGTGCCAGGAGGTTCCGGCCCTCTGGGGCCAACGTCCTGACTTTC.

The V gene is TRBV13, the J gene TRBJ1-1; no clear D. V was cut by 4 bases and J by 11 bases, with 14 bases left in between. The CDR3 is 12 residues long. Germline CDR1 is PRHDT and CDR2 is FYEKMQ (reference sequence). The CDR3, as DNA: TGTGCCAGCAGCTCCCGGGGTGCCCGGGCTTTCTTT. It yields the protein CASSSRGARAFF.

The genes are TRBV5-6 and TRBJ2-3; perhaps TRBD1 as D (5 bases). This CDR3 contains 15 residues. Trimming stripped 5 bases from V and 2 bases from J, with 15 bases between. Germline V CDR1 and CDR2: SGHDT, YYEEEE. The CDR3 DNA follows: TGTGCCAGCAGTTTCGTTCCTGGGGCCACAGATACGCAGTATTTT. Protein sequence: CASSFVPGATDTQYF.

The chain joins TRBV5-1 to TRBJ2-2, with 9 bases fitting TRBD2. Germline lookup yields CDR1 SGHRS and CDR2 YFSETQ. Trimming removed 2 bases from V and 6 bases from J; junction bases left unmatched: 29. This CDR3 has 23 residues. CDR3 in DNA: TGCGCCAGCAGCTTTCGGCCAGCGGGGGGCGATTTAATTTCCGCTGTTGCCGCCGGGGAGCTGTTTTTT. Translated: CASSFRPAGGDLISAVAAGELFF. Looking up the rest from reference TRBV5-1 and TRBJ2-2 gives the full variable domain: KAGVTQTPRYLIKTRGQQVTLSCSPISGHRSVSWYQQTPGQGLQFLFEYFSETQRNKGNFPGRFSGRQFSNSRSEMNVSTLELGDSALYLCASSFRPAGGDLISAVAAGELFFGEGSRLTVL.

The genes are TRBV29-1 and TRBJ2-1; 8 nucleotides align to TRBD1. The V gene end was trimmed by 0 bases and the J gene end by 13 bases; junction bases not matched to a gene: 8. The CDR3 consists of 13 residues. Per germline, CDR1 SQVTM and CDR2 ANQGSEA. CDR3 sequence: CSVEESYDRGQFF. Written as DNA, the CDR3 is TGCAGCGTTGAAGAAAGCTATGACAGGGGCCAGTTCTTC.

The chain joins TRBV5-1 to TRBJ2-7; 16 nucleotides line up with TRBD2. V was clipped by 4 bases and J by 4 bases; unmatched bases: 8. Germline V gene sequence: CDR1 SGHRS, CDR2 YFSETQ. The CDR3 consists of 17 residues. CDR3 bases: TGCGCCAGCAGCCCGGGACTAGCGGGAGGGCTCTCGTACGAGCAGTACTTC. Translated, it gives CASSPGLAGGLSYEQYF.

The rearrangement uses TRBV5-1 and TRBJ2-5; 14 bases align to TRBD2. Trimming at V came to 4 bases and at J to 2 bases, leaving 4 bases not matched to a gene. The CDR3 extends over 16 amino acids. Germline assignment: CDR1 SGHRS and CDR2 YFSETQ. Here the CDR3 reads CASSPRLAGGQETQYF. CDR3 nucleotide sequence: TGCGCCAGCAGCCCGAGACTAGCGGGGGGGCAAGAGACCCAGTACTTC.

The chain couples TRBV10-2 to TRBJ2-3, with TRBD2 as a possible D gene (5 bases). Germline V CDR1 and CDR2: WSHSY, SAAADI. The CDR3 extends over 14 amino acids. Trimming shortened V by 5 bases and J by 5 bases, and 14 bases separated the two germline ends. In DNA form, the CDR3 reads TGCGCCAGCAGTTTAGGTTCCCGGGGAGATACGCAGTATTTT. It specifies CASSLGSRGDTQYF.

This chain joins TRBV4-1 and TRBJ1-1, with D possibly matching TRBD1 (5 bases). The CDR3 is 14 amino acids. Germline lookup yields CDR1 MGHRA and CDR2 YSYEKL. Trimming took off 6 bases at V and 4 bases at J, with 15 bases between the two ends. As DNA, the CDR3 is TGCGCCAGCAGGCCTGACAGTGCTATCACTGAAGCTTTCTTT. Its protein is CASRPDSAITEAFF.

The genes are TRBV7-3 and TRBJ2-1; 7 bases match TRBD1. With V trimmed by 4 bases and J by 6 bases, 3 bases remained unmatched. This CDR3 is 13 amino acids long. Germline loops: CDR1 SGHTA, CDR2 FQGTGA. CDR3 in DNA: TGTGCCAGCAGCTCAGACAGGGTCAATGAGCAGTTCTTC. As protein: CASSSDRVNEQFF.

The gene calls are TRBV4-2 and TRBJ2-6; the D gene is possibly TRBD1 (6 bases). Trimming cost V 4 bases and J 2 bases, with 15 bases left between them. Germline V gene sequence: CDR1 LGHNA, CDR2 YNFKEQ. The CDR3 runs to 17 residues. DNA of the CDR3: TGTGCCAGCAGCCTCGGGACACCTAAAGCTGGGGCCAACGTCCTGACTTTC. Translating gives CASSLGTPKAGANVLTF.

This chain connects TRBV30 to TRBJ2-3; 8 nucleotides match TRBD1. CDR1 GTSNPN and CDR2 SVGIG come from the germline V gene (reference sequence). The CDR3 extends over 14 amino acids. V shed 1 base, J shed 2 bases, and the junction held 2 bases outside the gene matches. The CDR3 loop reads CAWSGTGFTDTQYF. DNA for the CDR3: TGTGCCTGGAGTGGGACAGGGTTCACAGATACGCAGTATTTT.

This chain links TRBV19 with TRBJ2-7, with D possibly matching TRBD2 (5 bases). This CDR3 comprises 14 residues. Germline-derived CDR1 and CDR2 are LNHDA and SQIVND (reference sequence). The V gene lost 4 bases and the J gene lost 2 bases, with 12 bases spanning the gap. DNA for the CDR3: TGTGCCAGTAGTAGGCCCGACTACACCTACGAGCAGTACTTC. This translates into CASSRPDYTYEQYF.

The chain uses TRBV30 and TRBJ1-2; 8 bases are a match to TRBD1. The trim removed 2 bases at V and 0 bases at J, leaving 8 bases unmatched. The CDR3 length is 16 residues. Germline V gene sequence: CDR1 GTSNPN, CDR2 SVGIG (reference sequence). The DNA of the CDR3 is TGTGCCTGGAGTCCACCGAGGACAGGGCCTAACTATGGCTACACCTTC. Translating gives CAWSPPRTGPNYGYTF.

The chain links TRBV5-1 to TRBJ2-3, with 15 bases fitting TRBD2. Looked up from germline, CDR1 is SGHRS and CDR2 is YFSETQ. The CDR3 runs to 16 residues. Trimming took 1 base from V and 7 from J; bases not matched to a gene: 4. The CDR3 nucleotides are TGCGCCAGCAGCTTGCGGACTAGCGGGAGGGATTATACGCAGTATTTT. As protein: CASSLRTSGRDYTQYF. The full variable domain, in which reference TRBV5-1 and TRBJ2-3 provide the parts outside the CDR3, is KAGVTQTPRYLIKTRGQQVTLSCSPISGHRSVSWYQQTPGQGLQFLFEYFSETQRNKGNFPGRFSGRQFSNSRSEMNVSTLELGDSALYLCASSLRTSGRDYTQYFGPGTRLTVL.

This chain joins TRBV19 and TRBJ1-5; unclear D gene. This CDR3 is built from 13 residues. Deletions cut 6 bases from V and 7 bases from J, with 13 bases between. Per the germline V gene, CDR1 is LNHDA and CDR2 is SQIVND (reference sequence). CDR3 nucleotide sequence: TGTGCCAGTAGGACGCAGGCTGGGCAGCCCCAGCATTTT. Translation: CASRTQAGQPQHF.

This chain uses TRBV5-1 with TRBJ2-1; 7 bases map to TRBD1. The CDR3 consists of 15 residues. V lost 2 bases, J lost 4 bases, and 6 bases stayed unmatched. Germline V gene data show CDR1 as SGHRS and CDR2 as YFSETQ. For the CDR3, the DNA is TGCGCCAGCAGCTTTTATGACAGGGTATACAATGAGCAGTTCTTC. Translated: CASSFYDRVYNEQFF. The whole variable domain, remainder taken from reference TRBV5-1 and TRBJ2-1, is KAGVTQTPRYLIKTRGQQVTLSCSPISGHRSVSWYQQTPGQGLQFLFEYFSETQRNKGNFPGRFSGRQFSNSRSEMNVSTLELGDSALYLCASSFYDRVYNEQFFGPGTRLTVL.

This clone was seen only once. The chain carries TRBV19 and TRBJ1-1; 8 positions match TRBD1. The V and J ends lost 5 bases and 6 bases, in that order; junction bases with no gene match: 17. The length of the CDR3 is 17 residues. Germline CDR1 LNHDA, CDR2 SQIVND (reference sequence). CDR3 in amino acids: CASSAAGTGGRVSEAFF. CDR3 bases: TGTGCCAGTAGTGCCGCCGGGACAGGTGGACGAGTGTCTGAAGCTTTCTTT.

The chain's CDR3 is CASNDRGRTEAFF. Here the CDR3 DNA reads TGTGCCAGCAACGACAGGGGAAGGACTGAAGCTTTCTTT. This chain joins TRBV6-5 and TRBJ1-1, with 8 bases fitting TRBD1. V dropped 7 bases and J dropped 5; count of bases not matched to a gene: 6. Looked up from germline, CDR1 is MNHEY and CDR2 is SVGAGI. The length of the CDR3 is 13 residues.